This T cell receptor (beta chain) stems from a study of cytomegalovirus exposure and HLA in healthy donors. PCR amplification relied on 60 Vbeta primers (plus 13 Jbeta primers). Sequencing was performed with immunoSEQ multiplex PCR; in TCRdb, only in-frame clones are kept and a portion is missing. The sample carries about 130,000 clones, around 63% recorded once. Whole-study results and caveats: Later work found most CMV-associated TCR beta chains apparently HLA-restricted. Many donors shared some public TCRs, even though most TCR sequences were rare.

Looked up from germline, CDR1 is SGHAT and CDR2 is FQDESV (reference sequence). The CDR3 totals 13 residues. J was trimmed by 4 bases and V by 5 bases; bases with no gene match: 5. The records omit this donor's CMV serostatus. A word on this clone: Its matching antigen is unknown.

This chain uses TRBV11-1 with TRBJ2-7; 7 nucleotides line up with TRBD2. The source of this sequence is a human donor in good health. Sequences were obtained from PBMCs. The CDR3 protein is CASSPTSEYEQYF. The DNA of the CDR3 is TGTGCCAGCAGCCCTACTAGCGAATACGAGCAGTACTTC.